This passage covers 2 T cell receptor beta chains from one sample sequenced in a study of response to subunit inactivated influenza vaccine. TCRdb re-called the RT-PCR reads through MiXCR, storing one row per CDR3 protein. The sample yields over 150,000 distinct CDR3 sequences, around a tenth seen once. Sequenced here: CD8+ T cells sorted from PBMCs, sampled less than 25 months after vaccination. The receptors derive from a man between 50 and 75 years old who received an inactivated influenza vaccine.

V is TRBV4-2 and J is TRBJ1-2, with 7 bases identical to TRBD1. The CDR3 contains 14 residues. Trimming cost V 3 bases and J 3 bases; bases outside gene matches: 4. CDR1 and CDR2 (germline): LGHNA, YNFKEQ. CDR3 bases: TGTGCCAGCAGCCAGGGGGACAGCTACTATGGCTACACCTTC. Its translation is CASSQGDSYYGYTF.

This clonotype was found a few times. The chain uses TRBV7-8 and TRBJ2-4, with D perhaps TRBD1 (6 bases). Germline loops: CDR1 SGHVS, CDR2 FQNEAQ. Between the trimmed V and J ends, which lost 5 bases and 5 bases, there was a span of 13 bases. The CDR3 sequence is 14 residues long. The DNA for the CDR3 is TGTGCCAGCAGCCAAGGGACAACCCAAAACATTCAGTACTTC. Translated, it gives CASSQGTTQNIQYF.